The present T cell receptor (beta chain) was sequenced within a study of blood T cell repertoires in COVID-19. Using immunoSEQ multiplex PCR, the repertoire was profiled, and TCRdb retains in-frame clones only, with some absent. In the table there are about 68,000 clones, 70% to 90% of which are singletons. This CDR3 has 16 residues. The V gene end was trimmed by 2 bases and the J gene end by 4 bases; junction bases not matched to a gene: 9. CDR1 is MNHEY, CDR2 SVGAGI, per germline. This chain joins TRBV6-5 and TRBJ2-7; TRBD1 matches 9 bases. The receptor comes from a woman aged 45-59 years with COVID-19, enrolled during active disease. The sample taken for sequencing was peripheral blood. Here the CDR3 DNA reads TGTGCCAGCAGTTACGCCATTCCGGGACAGGGATACGAGCAGTACTTC. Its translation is CASSYAIPGQGYEQYF.